These 8 T cell receptor beta chains share one sample of origin, sequenced in a study of T cell responses to AZD1222 COVID-19 vaccine. Data came from immunoSEQ multiplex PCR; TCRdb stores just in-frame clones and leaves some out. The sample contains around 140,000 clones, 80% to 95% of which appear only once. The sequences come from peripheral blood, collected 28 days after the second AZD1222 dose. These receptors were collected from an adult who received the AZD1222 COVID-19 vaccine.

The chain couples TRBV6-5 to TRBJ1-2; a possible D gene is TRBD1 (5 bases). The CDR3 loop spans 13 amino acids. The V gene lost 7 bases and the J gene lost 6 bases, with 15 bases spanning the gap. Germline V gene data show CDR1 as MNHEY and CDR2 as SVGAGI. CDR3 nucleotide sequence: TGTGCCAGCATCGTCTCAACAGGCCATGGCTACACCTTC. Amino acid sequence: CASIVSTGHGYTF.

This chain joins TRBV19 and TRBJ2-2; 8 nucleotides agree with TRBD1. Looked up from germline, CDR1 is LNHDA and CDR2 is SQIVND (reference sequence). Germline trimming cut 5 bases from V and 1 base from J; bases unmatched to any gene: 6. The CDR3 loop spans 16 amino acids. CDR3: CASSPSGTGNTGELFF. In DNA form, the CDR3 reads TGTGCCAGTAGTCCCTCCGGGACAGGGAACACCGGGGAGCTGTTTTTT.

The rearrangement links TRBV2 to TRBJ2-2; 11 bases map to TRBD2. The V and J ends lost 8 bases and 2 bases, in that order; junction bases with no gene match: 4. This CDR3 comprises 15 residues. In germline, CDR1 is SNHLY, CDR2 FYNNEI. CDR3 protein: CASELAGDNTGELFF. For the CDR3, the DNA is TGTGCCAGCGAACTAGCGGGAGACAACACCGGGGAGCTGTTTTTT.

This clone was seen once. The chain recombines TRBV7-2 with TRBJ2-3, with D maybe TRBD2 (5 bases). CDR1 SGHTA and CDR2 FQGNSA come from the germline V gene. With 6 bases removed from V and 5 bases from J, the gap between germline ends came to 18 bases. This CDR3 spans 15 amino acids. CDR3 sequence reads: CASSRTRERGDTQYF. CDR3 bases: TGTGCCAGCAGTAGAACTAGGGAGCGTGGAGATACGCAGTATTTT. The full variable domain, rest sourced from reference TRBV7-2 and TRBJ2-3, is GAGVSQSPSNKVTEKGKDVELRCDPISGHTALYWYRQSLGQGLEFLIYFQGNSAPDKSGLPSDRFSAERTGGSVSTLTIQRTQQEDSAVYLCASSRTRERGDTQYFGPGTRLTVL.

This chain uses TRBV2 with TRBJ2-7, with TRBD2 matching 8 bases. Germline V gene lookup returns CDR1 SNHLY and CDR2 FYNNEI. There are 13 residues in the CDR3. V lost 6 bases to trimming and J lost 7 bases; unmatched junction nucleotides: 8. CDR3 in DNA: TGTGCCAGCAGGGATAGCGGGATTTATGAGCAGTACTTC. It yields the protein CASRDSGIYEQYF.

The V and J genes are TRBV28 and TRBJ1-6; D might be TRBD1 (6 bases). The V end lost 5 bases, the J end lost 6 bases, and 14 bases lay between the germline ends. The CDR3 sequence is 15 residues long. Germline V gene data show CDR1 as MDHEN and CDR2 as SYDVKM. The CDR3: CASSPPGGVNSPLHF. CDR3 coding DNA: TGTGCCAGCAGTCCCCCCGGGGGCGTTAATTCACCCCTCCACTTT.

This clone was counted between two and nine times. The CDR3 is CASSILPGGELFF. The CDR3 DNA is TGTGCCAGCAGCATTCTGCCTGGCGGGGAGCTGTTTTTT. The chain combines TRBV5-6 with TRBJ2-2; D uncertain. This CDR3 spans 13 amino acids. CDR1 and CDR2 from the germline V gene are SGHDT and YYEEEE. V shed 4 bases and J shed 7 bases, with 11 bases lying between them.

V usage is TRBV19 and J usage is TRBJ1-1; 7 nucleotides line up with TRBD1. The CDR3 spans 17 residues. J was trimmed by 6 bases and V by 3 bases; bases with no gene match: 16. Germline-derived CDR1 and CDR2 are LNHDA and SQIVND (reference sequence). CDR3 DNA: TGTGCCAGTAGTATGGGGCGGACAGGCGGTTATGTCTCTGAAGCTTTCTTT. Translating it yields CASSMGRTGGYVSEAFF.